Below are 14 T cell receptor beta chains sequenced from a single sample in a study of CD8+ T cells in alopecia areata. Investigators isolated RNA and reverse transcribed it into cDNA to act as the sequencing template. Generated by immunoSEQ multiplex PCR, the TCRdb table keeps only in-frame clones and is missing some. Among fewer than 100,000 clones listed, around 55% were seen once. Treatment defined: oral pan-JAK inhibitor, 5-10 mg twice daily. Material: CD8+ T cells sorted from blood, obtained at week 4, from a patient treated with tofacitinib. These receptor sequences come from a human donor with alopecia areata.

The chain is built from TRBV7-2 and TRBJ1-2; TRBD1 agrees at 9 bases. The CDR3 is 15 amino acids. Per the germline V gene, CDR1 is SGHTA and CDR2 is FQGNSA. Trimming at V came to 1 base and at J to 4 bases, leaving 4 bases not matched to a gene. The CDR3 sequence: CASSLGTGALYGYTF. The CDR3, as DNA: TGTGCCAGCAGCTTAGGGACAGGGGCTCTCTATGGCTACACCTTC.

The rearrangement links TRBV5-4 to TRBJ1-2; the D gene is possibly TRBD1 (5 bases). CDR1 and CDR2 (germline): SGHNT, YYREEE (reference sequence). Trimming removed 0 bases from V and 4 bases from J, with 22 bases in between. The CDR3 contains 18 residues. CDR3 protein: CASSLGVEDVQGSYGYTF. The DNA of the CDR3 is TGTGCCAGCAGCTTGGGCGTTGAAGATGTTCAGGGCTCCTATGGCTACACCTTC.

The chain recombines TRBV2 with TRBJ2-1; 12 nucleotides match TRBD2. The CDR3 length is 13 residues. In germline, CDR1 is SNHLY, CDR2 FYNNEI. The V segment lost 10 bases and the J segment 8 bases; nucleotides outside the gene matches: 6. Here the CDR3 reads CANRLAGVDEQFF. CDR3 coding DNA: TGTGCCAATAGACTAGCGGGAGTCGATGAGCAGTTCTTC.

Regarding this clone: A far more abundant clone sits one base away, making this likely a read error. The chain has TRBV9 and TRBJ2-2; D gene uncertain. Germline lookup yields CDR1 SGDLS and CDR2 YYNGEE. The CDR3 is 14 amino acids. The V gene lost 0 bases and the J gene lost 1 base, with 4 bases spanning the gap. CDR3 sequence: CASSVVGNTGELFF. CDR3 nucleotide sequence: TGTGCCAGCAGCGTAGTCGGGAACACCGGGGAGCTGTTTTTT.

V gene TRBV9 combines with J gene TRBJ2-5; D not certain. Deletions cut 4 bases from V and 1 base from J, with 11 bases between. In germline, CDR1 is SGDLS, CDR2 YYNGEE. This CDR3 comprises 14 residues. The CDR3 region has the DNA TGTGCCAGCAGCCCGACGTACCTCCAAGAGACCCAGTACTTC. This translates into CASSPTYLQETQYF.

This clone was seen a few times. J is TRBJ2-7 and V is TRBV5-6; D is uncertain. The length of the CDR3 is 14 residues. The V gene's germline CDR1 is SGHDT and CDR2 YYEEEE. V was clipped by 2 bases and J by 2 bases, with 11 bases between them. CDR3 residues: CASSFRPQAYEQYF. The CDR3 region has the DNA TGTGCCAGCAGCTTCCGGCCGCAAGCCTACGAGCAGTACTTC.

The chain combines TRBV13 with TRBJ2-7; 8 nucleotides line up with TRBD2. V shed 0 bases and J 0 bases; nucleotides not matched to a gene: 1. The CDR3 length is 15 residues. Germline V CDR1 and CDR2: PRHDT, FYEKMQ (reference sequence). CDR3 amino acids: CASSLGLAGSYEQYF. The CDR3 DNA reads TGTGCCAGCAGCTTAGGGCTAGCGGGCTCCTACGAGCAGTACTTC.

This clone was counted many times. This rearrangement joins TRBV5-1 to TRBJ2-7, with 9 bases lining up with TRBD2. From germline, CDR1 is SGHRS and CDR2 YFSETQ. Trimming removed 0 bases from V and 2 bases from J; junction bases left unmatched: 3. The CDR3 loop spans 15 amino acids. This CDR3 is CASSLVSGRTYEQYF. CDR3 coding DNA: TGCGCCAGCAGCTTGGTAAGCGGGAGGACCTACGAGCAGTACTTC.

J is TRBJ1-1 and V is TRBV29-1; D gene uncertain. Germline V gene lookup returns CDR1 SQVTM and CDR2 ANQGSEA. Deletions cut 0 bases from V and 2 bases from J, with 7 bases between. CDR3 length: 13 amino acids. CDR3 region: CSVEDPVNTEAFF. In nucleotides, the CDR3 is TGCAGCGTTGAAGATCCGGTCAACACTGAAGCTTTCTTT.

Here the CDR3 reads CSVEVTGEGNYGYTF. In DNA form, the CDR3 reads TGCAGCGTTGAAGTCACGGGAGAGGGTAACTATGGCTACACCTTC. The chain has TRBV29-1 and TRBJ1-2; unclear D gene. Trimming pared 1 base from V and 1 base from J, leaving 13 bases between. Per the germline V gene, CDR1 is SQVTM and CDR2 is ANQGSEA. This CDR3 region has 15 residues. Based on the CDR3 plus reference TRBV29-1 and TRBJ1-2, the full variable domain is SAVISQKPSRDICQRGTSLTIQCQVDSQVTMMFWYRQQPGQSLTLIATANQGSEATYESGFVIDKFPISRPNLTFSTLTVSNMSPEDSSIYLCSVEVTGEGNYGYTFGSGTRLTVV.

This chain connects TRBV7-9 to TRBJ2-7; 7 bases fit TRBD1. The CDR3 totals 15 residues. With 5 bases clipped from V and 2 bases from J, the junction kept 9 bases outside the gene matches. Germline loops: CDR1 SEHNR, CDR2 FQNEAQ (reference sequence). CDR3 nucleotide sequence: TGTGCCAGCAGCCTCCCTGAGACAGGGACCTACGAGCAGTACTTC. Translation gives CASSLPETGTYEQYF.

This chain links TRBV2 with TRBJ1-6, with 8 bases lining up with TRBD1. The CDR3 spans 14 residues. Germline V CDR1 and CDR2: SNHLY, FYNNEI. The V segment lost 6 bases and the J segment 7 bases; nucleotides outside the gene matches: 5. The CDR3 loop reads CASSRTGWNSPLHF. Here the CDR3 DNA reads TGTGCCAGCAGCCGGACAGGGTGGAATTCACCCCTCCACTTT.

The rearrangement uses TRBV27 and TRBJ1-1, with 7 bases that match TRBD1. The CDR3 runs 14 residues. Germline V gene data show CDR1 as MNHEY and CDR2 as SMNVEV (reference sequence). V shed 5 bases, J shed 3 bases, and the junction held 6 bases outside the gene matches. CDR3 DNA sequence: TGTGCCAGCAGTGAGGACAGGCCGGACACTGAAGCTTTCTTT. Protein product: CASSEDRPDTEAFF.

V and J are TRBV27 and TRBJ1-5; the match to TRBD1 covers 11 bases. Germline V gene data show CDR1 as MNHEY and CDR2 as SMNVEV (reference sequence). V lost 5 bases and J lost 5; bases outside the gene matches: 8. This CDR3 has 16 residues. The CDR3 region is CASSTWTGGVDQPQHF. DNA for the CDR3: TGTGCCAGCAGTACTTGGACAGGGGGCGTTGATCAGCCCCAGCATTTT.